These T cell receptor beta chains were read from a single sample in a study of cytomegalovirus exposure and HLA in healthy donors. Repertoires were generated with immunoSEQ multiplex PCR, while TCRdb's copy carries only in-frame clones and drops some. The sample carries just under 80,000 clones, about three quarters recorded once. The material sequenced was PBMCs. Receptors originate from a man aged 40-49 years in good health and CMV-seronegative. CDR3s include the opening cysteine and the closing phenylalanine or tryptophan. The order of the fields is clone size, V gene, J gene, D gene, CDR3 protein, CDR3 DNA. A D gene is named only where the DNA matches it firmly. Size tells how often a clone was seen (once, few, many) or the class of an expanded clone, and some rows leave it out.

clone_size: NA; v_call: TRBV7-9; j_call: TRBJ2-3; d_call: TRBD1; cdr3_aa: CASTRTGPDTQYF; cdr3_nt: TGTGCCAGCACCCGGACAGGGCCAGATACGCAGTATTTT
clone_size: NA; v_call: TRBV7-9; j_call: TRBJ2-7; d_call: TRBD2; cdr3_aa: CASSRPRASGTYEQYF; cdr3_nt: TGTGCCAGCAGCCGCCCCCGGGCTAGCGGAACCTACGAGCAGTACTTC
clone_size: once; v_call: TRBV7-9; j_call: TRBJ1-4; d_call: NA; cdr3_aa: CASSPYLGIATNEKLFF; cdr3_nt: TGTGCCAGCAGCCCTTACCTCGGGATTGCAACTAATGAAAAACTGTTTTTT
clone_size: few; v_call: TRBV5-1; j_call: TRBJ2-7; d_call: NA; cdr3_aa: CASSFGPDYEQYF; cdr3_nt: TGCGCCAGCAGCTTTGGGCCAGACTACGAGCAGTACTTC
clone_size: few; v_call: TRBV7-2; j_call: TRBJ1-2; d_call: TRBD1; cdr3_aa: CASSLVDRADGGYTF; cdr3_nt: TGTGCCAGCAGCTTAGTAGACAGGGCCGATGGAGGCTACACCTTC
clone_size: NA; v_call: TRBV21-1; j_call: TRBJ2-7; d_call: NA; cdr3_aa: CASTGFSLYEQYF; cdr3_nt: TGTGCCAGCACGGGATTTTCGCTCTACGAGCAGTACTTC
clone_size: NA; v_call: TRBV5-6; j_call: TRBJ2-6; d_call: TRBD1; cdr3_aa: CASSNPGTGLSGANVLTF; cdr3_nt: TGTGCCAGCAGCAATCCCGGGACAGGACTCTCTGGGGCCAACGTCCTGACTTTC
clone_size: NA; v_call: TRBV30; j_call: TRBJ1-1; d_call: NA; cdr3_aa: CAWSPTYNTEAFF; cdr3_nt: TGTGCCTGGAGTCCAACATACAACACTGAAGCTTTCTTT
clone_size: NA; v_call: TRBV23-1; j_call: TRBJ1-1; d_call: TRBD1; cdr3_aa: CAIQTGGTEAFF; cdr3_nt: TGCGCCATACAAACAGGGGGCACTGAAGCTTTCTTT
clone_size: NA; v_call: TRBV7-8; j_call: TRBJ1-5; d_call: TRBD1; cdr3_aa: CASSLSGGVDRNQPQHF; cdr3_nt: TGTGCCAGCAGCTTGTCAGGGGGTGTCGACCGAAATCAGCCCCAGCATTTT
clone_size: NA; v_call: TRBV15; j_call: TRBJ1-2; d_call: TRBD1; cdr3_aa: CATSNEQGPNYGYTF; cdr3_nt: TGTGCCACCAGCAATGAACAGGGGCCCAACTATGGCTACACCTTC
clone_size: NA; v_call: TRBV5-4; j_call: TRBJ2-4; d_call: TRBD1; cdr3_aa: CASSLGTGENIQYF; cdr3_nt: TGTGCCAGCAGCTTAGGGACAGGGGAAAACATTCAGTACTTC
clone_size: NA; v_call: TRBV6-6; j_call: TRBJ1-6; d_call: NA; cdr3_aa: CASSYIQLSNSPLHF; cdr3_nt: TGTGCCAGCAGTTACATACAGCTCAGTAATTCACCCCTCCACTTT
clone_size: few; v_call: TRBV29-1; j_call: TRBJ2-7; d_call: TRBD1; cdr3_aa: CSVSRTGPYEQYF; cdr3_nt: TGCAGCGTTTCTCGGACAGGGCCCTACGAGCAGTACTTC
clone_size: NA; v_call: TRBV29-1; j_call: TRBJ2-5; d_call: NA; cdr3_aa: CSVPLSTGGSRKTQYF; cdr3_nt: TGCAGCGTCCCCCTCAGTACGGGCGGGTCCCGGAAGACCCAGTACTTC
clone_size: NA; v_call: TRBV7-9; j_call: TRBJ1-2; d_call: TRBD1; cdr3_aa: CASSLEQGAYGYTF; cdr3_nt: TGTGCCAGCAGCTTAGAACAGGGGGCGTATGGCTACACCTTC
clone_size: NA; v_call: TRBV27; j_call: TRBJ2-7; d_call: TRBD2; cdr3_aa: CASSPTSGRAFYEQYF; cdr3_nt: TGTGCCAGCAGTCCCACTAGCGGGAGGGCCTTCTACGAGCAGTACTTC
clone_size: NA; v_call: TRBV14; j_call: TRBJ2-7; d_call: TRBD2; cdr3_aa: CASSQVEVTSFHEQYF; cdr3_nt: TGTGCCAGCAGCCAAGTGGAAGTGACTAGCTTCCACGAGCAGTACTTC
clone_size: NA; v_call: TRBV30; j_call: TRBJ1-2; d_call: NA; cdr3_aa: CAWSVPGGSYGYTF; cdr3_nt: TGTGCCTGGAGTGTACCGGGGGGTAGCTATGGCTACACCTTC
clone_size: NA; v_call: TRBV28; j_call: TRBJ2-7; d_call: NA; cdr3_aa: CASSAGWTYEQYF; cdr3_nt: TGTGCCAGCAGCGCAGGGTGGACCTACGAGCAGTACTTC
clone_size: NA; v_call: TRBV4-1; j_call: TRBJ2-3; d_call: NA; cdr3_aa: CASTPRSVDTQYF; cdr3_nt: TGCGCCAGCACCCCCCGGAGCGTGGATACGCAGTATTTT
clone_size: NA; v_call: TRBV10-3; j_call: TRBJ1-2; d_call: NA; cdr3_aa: CAISEPRVGYTF; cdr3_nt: TGTGCCATCAGTGAGCCGAGGGTTGGCTACACCTTC
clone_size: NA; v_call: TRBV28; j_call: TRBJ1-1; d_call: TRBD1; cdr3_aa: CASRGQVNTEAFF; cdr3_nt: TGTGCCAGCAGGGGACAGGTGAACACTGAAGCTTTCTTT
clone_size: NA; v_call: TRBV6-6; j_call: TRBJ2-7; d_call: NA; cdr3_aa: CASSYSASSSYEQYF; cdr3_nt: TGTGCCAGCAGTTACTCGGCTAGCAGCTCCTACGAGCAGTACTTC
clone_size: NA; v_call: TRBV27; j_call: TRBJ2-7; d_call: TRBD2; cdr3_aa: CASLHSYSGARYYEQYF; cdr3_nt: TGTGCCAGTCTCCACTCCTATAGCGGGGCGCGGTACTACGAGCAGTACTTC
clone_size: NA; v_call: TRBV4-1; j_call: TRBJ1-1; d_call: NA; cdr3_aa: CASSQEGDLQETEAFF; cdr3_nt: TGCGCCAGCAGCCAAGAGGGCGACCTACAAGAGACTGAAGCTTTCTTT
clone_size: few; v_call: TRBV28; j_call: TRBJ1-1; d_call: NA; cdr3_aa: CASRNGGTGTEAFF; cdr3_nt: TGTGCCAGCAGGAACGGAGGGACCGGCACTGAAGCTTTCTTT
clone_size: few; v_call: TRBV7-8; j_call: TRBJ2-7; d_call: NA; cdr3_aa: CASSLVALAYEQYF; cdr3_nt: TGTGCCAGCAGCTTAGTTGCGCTCGCCTACGAGCAGTACTTC
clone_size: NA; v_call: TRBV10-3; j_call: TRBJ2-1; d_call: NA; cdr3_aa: CAISESSYVGEQFF; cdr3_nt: TGTGCCATCAGTGAATCGAGCTACGTCGGTGAGCAGTTCTTC
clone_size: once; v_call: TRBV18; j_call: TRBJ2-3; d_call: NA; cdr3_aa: CASSPPSSSTDTQYF; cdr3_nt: TGTGCCAGCTCGCCACCGTCCTCTAGCACAGATACGCAGTATTTT
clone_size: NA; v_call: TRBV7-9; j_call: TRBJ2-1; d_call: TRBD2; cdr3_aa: CASSEGLALYNEQFF; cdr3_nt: TGTGCCAGCAGCGAGGGACTAGCGCTATACAATGAGCAGTTCTTC